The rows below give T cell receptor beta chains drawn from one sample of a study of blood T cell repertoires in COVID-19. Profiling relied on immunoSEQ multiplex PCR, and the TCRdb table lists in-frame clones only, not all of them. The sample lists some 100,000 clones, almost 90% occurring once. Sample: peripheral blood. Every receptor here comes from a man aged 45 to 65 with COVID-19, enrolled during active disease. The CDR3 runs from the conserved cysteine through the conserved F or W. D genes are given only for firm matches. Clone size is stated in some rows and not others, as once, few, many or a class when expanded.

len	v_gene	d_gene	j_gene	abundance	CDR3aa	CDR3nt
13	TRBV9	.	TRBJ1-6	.	CASSPRDTSPLHF	TGTGCCAGCAGCCCACGGGACACCTCACCCCTCCACTTT
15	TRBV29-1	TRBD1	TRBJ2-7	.	CSVIRPDRGSYEQYF	TGCAGCGTTATTAGGCCGGACAGGGGCTCCTACGAGCAGTACTTC
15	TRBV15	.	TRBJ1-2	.	CATSRDQPGGYGYTF	TGTGCCACCAGCAGAGATCAACCCGGGGGCTATGGCTACACCTTC
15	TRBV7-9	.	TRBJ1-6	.	CASSLVGGYNSPLHF	TGTGCCAGCAGCTTAGTTGGGGGGTATAATTCACCCCTCCACTTT
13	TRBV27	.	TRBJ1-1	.	CASSRQKNTEAFF	TGTGCCAGCAGCCGACAGAAGAACACTGAAGCTTTCTTT
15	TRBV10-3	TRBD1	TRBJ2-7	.	CAISHGTGGSYEQYF	TGTGCCATCAGTCATGGGACAGGGGGCTCCTACGAGCAGTACTTC
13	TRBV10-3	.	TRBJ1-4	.	CAISDRVWEKLFF	TGTGCCATCAGTGACAGGGTGTGGGAAAAACTGTTTTTT
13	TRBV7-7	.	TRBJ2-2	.	CASRSTATGELFF	TGTGCTAGCAGATCTACAGCCACCGGGGAGCTGTTTTTT
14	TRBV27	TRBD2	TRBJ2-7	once	CASSLSGGANEQYF	TGTGCCAGCAGTTTATCCGGGGGGGCCAACGAGCAGTACTTC
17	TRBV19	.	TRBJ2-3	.	CASSRIPGQQHTDTQYF	TGTGCCAGTAGTAGGATACCAGGTCAGCAACACACAGATACGCAGTATTTT
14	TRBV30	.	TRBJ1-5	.	CAWSVLGRGQPQHF	TGTGCCTGGAGTGTCTTGGGTCGCGGACAGCCCCAGCATTTT
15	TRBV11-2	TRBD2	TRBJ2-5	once	CASSLELAGGETQYF	TGTGCCAGCAGCTTAGAACTAGCGGGGGGAGAGACCCAGTACTTC
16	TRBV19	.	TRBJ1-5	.	CASSTGATKGPRPQHF	TGTGCCAGTAGTACAGGGGCCACAAAAGGCCCCCGGCCCCAGCATTTT
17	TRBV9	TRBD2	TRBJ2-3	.	CASSVEAGGPISDTQYF	TGTGCCAGCAGCGTAGAGGCGGGGGGGCCGATTTCAGATACGCAGTATTTT
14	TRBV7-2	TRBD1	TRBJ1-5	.	CASSLATGIQPQHF	TGTGCCAGCAGCTTAGCGACAGGGATACAGCCCCAGCATTTT
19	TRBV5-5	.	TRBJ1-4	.	CASSLDFAHRTSTNEKLFF	TGTGCCAGCAGCTTGGACTTTGCCCACAGGACCTCAACTAATGAAAAACTGTTTTTT
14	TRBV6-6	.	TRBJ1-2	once	CASSYIVRDYGYTF	TGTGCCAGCAGTTACATCGTCAGGGACTATGGCTACACCTTC
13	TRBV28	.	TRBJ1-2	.	CASGPEFVYGYTF	TGTGCCAGCGGTCCTGAGTTCGTCTATGGCTACACCTTC
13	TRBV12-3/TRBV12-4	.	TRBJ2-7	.	CASSFLRGHEQYF	TGTGCCAGCAGTTTTTTACGAGGGCACGAGCAGTACTTC
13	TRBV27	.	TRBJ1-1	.	CASWDTPNTEAFF	TGTGCCAGCTGGGACACTCCAAACACTGAAGCTTTCTTT
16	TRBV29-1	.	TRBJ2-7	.	CSVRPAHSDRPYEQYF	TGCAGCGTTCGCCCGGCTCACTCGGACAGACCCTACGAGCAGTACTTC
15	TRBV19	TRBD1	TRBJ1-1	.	CASKGGQGANTEAFF	TGTGCCAGTAAGGGGGGACAGGGGGCGAACACTGAAGCTTTCTTT
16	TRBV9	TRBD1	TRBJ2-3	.	CASSSRPGQGADTQYF	TGTGCCAGCAGCTCTCGTCCCGGACAGGGGGCAGATACGCAGTATTTT
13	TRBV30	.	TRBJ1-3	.	CAWNRGIRNTIYF	TGTGCCTGGAATAGGGGCATACGAAACACCATATATTTT
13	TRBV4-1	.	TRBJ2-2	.	CASSLTNTGELFF	TGCGCCAGCAGCCTAACAAACACCGGGGAGCTGTTTTTT
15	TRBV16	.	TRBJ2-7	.	CASSPSSVVSGEQYF	TGTGCCAGCAGCCCGAGTTCCGTGGTCTCCGGCGAGCAGTACTTC
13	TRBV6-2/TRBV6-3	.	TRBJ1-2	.	CASSLTANYGYTF	TGTGCCAGCAGTTTGACAGCTAACTATGGCTACACCTTC
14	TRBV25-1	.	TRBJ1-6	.	CASSLGAEGSPLHF	TGTGCCAGCAGTCTCGGAGCGGAAGGTTCACCCCTCCACTTT
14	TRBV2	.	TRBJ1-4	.	CASSEYGEVEKLFF	TGTGCCAGCAGTGAATATGGTGAGGTTGAAAAACTGTTTTTT
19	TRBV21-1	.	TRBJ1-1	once	CASSKALMRHLCGVTEAFF	TGTGCCAGCAGCAAAGCGCTGATGAGACACCTATGCGGGGTCACTGAAGCTTTCTTT
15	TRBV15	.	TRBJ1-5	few	CATSRGQKLYQPQHF	TGTGCCACCAGCAGAGGACAGAAACTTTATCAGCCCCAGCATTTT
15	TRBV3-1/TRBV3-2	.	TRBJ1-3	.	CASSQDRGSGNTIYF	TGTGCCAGCAGCCAAGACAGGGGCAGTGGAAACACCATATATTTT
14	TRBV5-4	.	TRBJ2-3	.	CASSLDSPKDTQYF	TGTGCCAGCAGCCTAGACAGCCCCAAAGATACGCAGTATTTT
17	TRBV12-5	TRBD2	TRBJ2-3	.	CASGLGLAGVFTDTQYF	TGTGCTAGTGGTTTGGGACTAGCGGGGGTTTTCACAGATACGCAGTATTTT
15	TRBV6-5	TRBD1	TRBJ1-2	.	CASATPGQGLNGYTF	TGTGCCAGCGCAACACCGGGACAGGGTTTGAATGGCTACACCTTC
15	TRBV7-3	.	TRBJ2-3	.	CASSLTSTGTDTQYF	TGTGCCAGCAGCTTAACTAGTACTGGCACAGATACGCAGTATTTT
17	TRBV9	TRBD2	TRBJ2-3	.	CASSVGDRGGSTDTQYF	TGTGCCAGCAGCGTAGGCGACCGGGGGGGTAGCACAGATACGCAGTATTTT
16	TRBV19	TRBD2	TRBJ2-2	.	CASINRRGGDTGELFF	TGTGCCAGTATTAATCGGCGGGGGGGCGACACCGGGGAGCTGTTTTTT
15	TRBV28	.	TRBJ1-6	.	CASSLVQNYNSPLHF	TGTGCCAGCAGTTTGGTACAGAACTATAATTCACCCCTCCACTTT
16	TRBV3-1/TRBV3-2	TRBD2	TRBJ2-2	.	CASSRGIAGGTGELFF	TGTGCCAGCAGCCGAGGTATAGCGGGGGGCACCGGGGAGCTGTTTTTT
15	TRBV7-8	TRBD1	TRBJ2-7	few	CASSLTGGLFNEQYF	TGTGCCAGCAGCTTAACAGGGGGCTTATTCAACGAGCAGTACTTC
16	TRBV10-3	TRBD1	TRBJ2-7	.	CAISERGRQGGNEQYF	TGTGCCATCAGTGAGAGGGGTCGACAGGGGGGCAACGAGCAGTACTTC
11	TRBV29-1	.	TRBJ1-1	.	CSVRGSGEAFF	TGCAGCGTTCGAGGGAGTGGTGAAGCTTTCTTT
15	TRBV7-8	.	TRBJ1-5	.	CASSLAPVQNQPQHF	TGTGCCAGCAGCTTAGCGCCTGTCCAGAATCAGCCCCAGCATTTT
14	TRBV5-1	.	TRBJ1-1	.	CASSLNPPGTEAFF	TGCGCCAGCAGCTTGAATCCACCGGGCACTGAAGCTTTCTTT
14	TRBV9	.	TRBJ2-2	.	CASSVTTGTGELFF	TGTGCCAGCAGCGTGACTACAGGGACCGGGGAGCTGTTTTTT
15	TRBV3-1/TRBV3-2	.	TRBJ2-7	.	CASSQDRGSDYEQYF	TGTGCCAGCAGCCAAGATAGGGGGTCAGACTACGAGCAGTACTTC
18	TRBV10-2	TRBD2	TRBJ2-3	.	CASRQGLAGGSSTDTQYF	TGCGCCAGCAGACAAGGACTAGCGGGGGGTTCTAGCACAGATACGCAGTATTTT
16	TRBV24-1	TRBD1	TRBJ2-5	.	CATSDWGNRGGETQYF	TGTGCCACCAGTGATTGGGGGAACAGGGGTGGAGAGACCCAGTACTTC
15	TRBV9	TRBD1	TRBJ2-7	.	CASSVGQGRTYEQYF	TGTGCCAGCAGCGTGGGACAGGGGAGGACCTACGAGCAGTACTTC
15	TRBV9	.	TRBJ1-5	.	CASSVGGRSNQPQHF	TGTGCCAGCAGCGTAGGTGGCAGATCTAATCAGCCCCAGCATTTT